A single TCR beta chain is shown here with its context. The CDR3 has 13 residues. Germline assignment: CDR1 GTSNPN and CDR2 SVGIG (reference sequence). Trimming removed 5 bases at V and 6 bases at J, with 17 bases between. This specimen belongs to a study of OX40 agonist ivuxolimab in advanced cancers. Profiled with immunoSEQ multiplex PCR; TCRdb holds only in-frame clones, not every one. The table includes about 61,000 clones, less than 90% detected once. Patients were ruled out by autoimmune disease history or systemic immunosuppression. Cycle 7 day 1, cycle 4 day 1, and baseline were the timepoints at which blood was sampled.

The clonotype comes from an adult with an advanced solid tumor such as melanoma, head and neck, liver or kidney cancer. J is TRBJ2-7 and V is TRBV30; TRBD1 is a possible D gene (5 bases). This specimen was CD4+ or CD8+ T cells sorted from blood, taken in a trial of the OX40 agonist ivuxolimab. CDR3 DNA sequence: TGTGCCTGGGGCCTTCAGGGCACCTCCGAGCAGTACTTC. Its protein product is CAWGLQGTSEQYF.